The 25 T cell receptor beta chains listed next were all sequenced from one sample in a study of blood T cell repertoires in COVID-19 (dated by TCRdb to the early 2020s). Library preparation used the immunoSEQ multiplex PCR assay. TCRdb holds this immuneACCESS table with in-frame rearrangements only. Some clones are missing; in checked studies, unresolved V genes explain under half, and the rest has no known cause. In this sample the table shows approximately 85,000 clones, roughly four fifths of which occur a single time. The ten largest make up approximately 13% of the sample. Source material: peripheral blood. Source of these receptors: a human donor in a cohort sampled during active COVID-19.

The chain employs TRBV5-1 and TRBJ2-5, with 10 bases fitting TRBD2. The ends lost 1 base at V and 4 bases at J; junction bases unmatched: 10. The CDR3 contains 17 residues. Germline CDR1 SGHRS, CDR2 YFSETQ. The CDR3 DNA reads TGCGCCAGCAGCTTGCCTGTTCCGGGACTAGCGACAGAGACCCAGTACTTC. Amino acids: CASSLPVPGLATETQYF.

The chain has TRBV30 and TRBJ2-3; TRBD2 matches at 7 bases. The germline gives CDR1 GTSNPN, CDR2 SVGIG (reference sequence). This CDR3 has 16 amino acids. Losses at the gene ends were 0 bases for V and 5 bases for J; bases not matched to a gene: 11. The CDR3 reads CAWSVGDGTIKDTQYF. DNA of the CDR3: TGTGCCTGGAGTGTTGGTGATGGGACTATCAAAGATACGCAGTATTTT.

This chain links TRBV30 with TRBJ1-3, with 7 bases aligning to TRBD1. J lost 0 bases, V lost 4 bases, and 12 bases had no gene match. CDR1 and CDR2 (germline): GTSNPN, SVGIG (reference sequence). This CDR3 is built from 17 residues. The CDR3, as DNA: TGTGCCTGGAAGGCAGGGGGATCCTCGAGCTCTGGAAACACCATATATTTT. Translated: CAWKAGGSSSSGNTIYF.

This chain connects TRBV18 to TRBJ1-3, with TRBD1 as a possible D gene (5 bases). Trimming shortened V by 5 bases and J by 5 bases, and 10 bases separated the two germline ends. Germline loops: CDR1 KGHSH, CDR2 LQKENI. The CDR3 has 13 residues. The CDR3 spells CASSTDTRNTIYF. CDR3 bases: TGTGCCAGCTCAACGGACACGCGAAACACCATATATTTT.

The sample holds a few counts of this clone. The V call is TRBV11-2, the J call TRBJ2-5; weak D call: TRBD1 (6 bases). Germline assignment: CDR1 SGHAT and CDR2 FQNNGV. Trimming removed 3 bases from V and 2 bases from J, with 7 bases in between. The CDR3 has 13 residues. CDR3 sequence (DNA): TGTGCCAGCAGCTTCGGACAGCAAGAGACCCAGTACTTC. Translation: CASSFGQQETQYF.

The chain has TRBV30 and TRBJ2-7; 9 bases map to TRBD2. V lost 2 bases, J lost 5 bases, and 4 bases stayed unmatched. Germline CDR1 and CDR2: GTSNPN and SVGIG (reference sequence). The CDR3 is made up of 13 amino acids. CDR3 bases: TGTGCCTGGAGTTATAGCGGGGGACACGAGCAGTACTTC. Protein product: CAWSYSGGHEQYF. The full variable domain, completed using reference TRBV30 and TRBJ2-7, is SQTIHQWPATLVQPVGSPLSLECTVEGTSNPNLYWYRQAAGRGLQLLFYSVGIGQISSEVPQNLSASRPQDRQFILSSKKLLLSDSGFYLCAWSYSGGHEQYFGPGTRLTVT.

The CDR3 protein is CASSIYGPSFSGYTF. CDR3 bases: TGTGCCAGTAGTATTTATGGCCCCTCCTTCAGTGGCTACACCTTC. The chain employs TRBV19 and TRBJ1-2, with D unclear. Trimming stripped 3 bases from V and 7 bases from J, with 18 bases between. The CDR3 is 15 amino acids. CDR1 is LNHDA, CDR2 SQIVND, per germline (reference sequence).

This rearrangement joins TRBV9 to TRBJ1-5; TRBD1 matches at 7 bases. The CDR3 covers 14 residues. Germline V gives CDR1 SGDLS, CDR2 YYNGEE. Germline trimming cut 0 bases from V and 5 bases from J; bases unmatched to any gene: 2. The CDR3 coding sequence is TGTGCCAGCAGCGTAGGGCAGGGGGATCAGCCCCAGCATTTT. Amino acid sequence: CASSVGQGDQPQHF.

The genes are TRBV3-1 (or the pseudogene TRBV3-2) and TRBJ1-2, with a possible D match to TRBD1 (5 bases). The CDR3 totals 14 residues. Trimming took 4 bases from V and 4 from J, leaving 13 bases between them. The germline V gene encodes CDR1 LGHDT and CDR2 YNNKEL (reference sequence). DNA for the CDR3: TGTGCCAGCAGCCCCAGTCGGGGGACCTATGGCTACACCTTC. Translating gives CASSPSRGTYGYTF.

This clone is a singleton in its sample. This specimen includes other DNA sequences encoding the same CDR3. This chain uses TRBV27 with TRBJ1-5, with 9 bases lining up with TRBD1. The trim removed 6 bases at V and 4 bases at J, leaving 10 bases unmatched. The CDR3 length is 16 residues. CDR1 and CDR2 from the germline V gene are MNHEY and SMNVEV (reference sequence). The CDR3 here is CASRALDRGGNQPQHF. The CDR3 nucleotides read TGTGCCAGCAGGGCCCTGGACAGGGGTGGAAATCAGCCCCAGCATTTT.

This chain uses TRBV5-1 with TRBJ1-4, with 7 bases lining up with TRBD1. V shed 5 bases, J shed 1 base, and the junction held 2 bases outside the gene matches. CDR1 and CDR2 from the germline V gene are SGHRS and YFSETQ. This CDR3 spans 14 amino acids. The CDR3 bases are TGCGCCAGCAGTCGGGACAGAACTAATGAAAAACTGTTTTTT. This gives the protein CASSRDRTNEKLFF. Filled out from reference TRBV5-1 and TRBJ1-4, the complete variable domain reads KAGVTQTPRYLIKTRGQQVTLSCSPISGHRSVSWYQQTPGQGLQFLFEYFSETQRNKGNFPGRFSGRQFSNSRSEMNVSTLELGDSALYLCASSRDRTNEKLFFGSGTQLSVL.

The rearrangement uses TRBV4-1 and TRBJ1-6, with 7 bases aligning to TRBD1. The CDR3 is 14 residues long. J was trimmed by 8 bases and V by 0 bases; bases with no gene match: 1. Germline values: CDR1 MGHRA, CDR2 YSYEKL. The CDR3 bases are TGCGCCAGCAGCCAAGAAGGGGGCGATTCACCCCTCCACTTT. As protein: CASSQEGGDSPLHF.

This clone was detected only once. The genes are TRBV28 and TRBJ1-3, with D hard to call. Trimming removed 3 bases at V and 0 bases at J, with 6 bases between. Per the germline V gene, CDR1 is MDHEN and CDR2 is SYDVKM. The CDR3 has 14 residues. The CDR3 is CASSFVGSGNTIYF. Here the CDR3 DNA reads TGTGCCAGCAGTTTTGTCGGCTCTGGAAACACCATATATTTT. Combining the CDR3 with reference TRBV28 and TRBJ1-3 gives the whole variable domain DVKVTQSSRYLVKRTGEKVFLECVQDMDHENMFWYRQDPGLGLRLIYFSYDVKMKEKGDIPEGYSVSREKKERFSLILESASTNQTSMYLCASSFVGSGNTIYFGEGSWLTVV.

The CDR3 sequence is CASSPRGFTEAFF. The CDR3 DNA sequence: TGTGCCAGCTCACCAAGGGGGTTCACTGAAGCTTTCTTT. V usage is TRBV18 and J usage is TRBJ1-1, with D perhaps TRBD1 (6 bases). The V end was cut by 2 bases, the J end by 4 bases, with 8 bases between. The CDR3 spans 13 residues. Germline V gene sequence: CDR1 KGHSH, CDR2 LQKENI.

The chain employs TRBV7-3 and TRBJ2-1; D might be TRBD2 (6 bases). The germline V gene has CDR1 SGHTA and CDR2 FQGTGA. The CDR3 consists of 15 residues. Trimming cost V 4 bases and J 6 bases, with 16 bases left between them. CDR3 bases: TGTGCCAGCAGCTCCCCCTCGGGACTTGCCAATGAGCAGTTCTTC. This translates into CASSSPSGLANEQFF.

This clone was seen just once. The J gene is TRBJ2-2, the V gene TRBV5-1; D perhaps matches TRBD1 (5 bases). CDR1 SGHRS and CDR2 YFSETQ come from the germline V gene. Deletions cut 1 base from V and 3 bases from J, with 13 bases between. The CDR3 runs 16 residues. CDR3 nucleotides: TGCGCCAGCAGCTTGCTTGGCAGACAGTACACCGGGGAGCTGTTTTTT. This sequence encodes CASSLLGRQYTGELFF.

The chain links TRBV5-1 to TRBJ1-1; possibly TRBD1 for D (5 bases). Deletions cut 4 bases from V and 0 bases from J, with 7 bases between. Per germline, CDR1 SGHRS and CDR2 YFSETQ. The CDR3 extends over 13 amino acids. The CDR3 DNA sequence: TGCGCCAGCAGCCAGGACATGAACACTGAAGCTTTCTTT. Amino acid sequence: CASSQDMNTEAFF.

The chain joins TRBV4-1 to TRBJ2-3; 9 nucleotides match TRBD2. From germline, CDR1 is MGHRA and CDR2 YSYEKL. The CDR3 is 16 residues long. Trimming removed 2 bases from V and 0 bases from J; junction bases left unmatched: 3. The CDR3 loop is CASSQRLAGSTDTQYF. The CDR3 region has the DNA TGCGCCAGCAGCCAACGGCTAGCGGGGAGCACAGATACGCAGTATTTT.

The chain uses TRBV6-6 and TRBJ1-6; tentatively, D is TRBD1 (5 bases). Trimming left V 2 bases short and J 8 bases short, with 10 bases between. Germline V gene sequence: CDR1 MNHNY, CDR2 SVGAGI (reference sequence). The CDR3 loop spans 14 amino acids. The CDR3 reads CASSYTGLDSPLHF. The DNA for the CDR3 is TGTGCCAGCAGTTACACAGGTTTGGATTCACCCCTCCACTTT.

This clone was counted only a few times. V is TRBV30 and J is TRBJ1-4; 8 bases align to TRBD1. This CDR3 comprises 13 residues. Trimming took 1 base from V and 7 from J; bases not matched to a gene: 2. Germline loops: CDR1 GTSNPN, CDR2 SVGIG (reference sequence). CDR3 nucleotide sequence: TGTGCCTGGAGTGGGACAGGGCGTGAAAAACTGTTTTTT. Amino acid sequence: CAWSGTGREKLFF.

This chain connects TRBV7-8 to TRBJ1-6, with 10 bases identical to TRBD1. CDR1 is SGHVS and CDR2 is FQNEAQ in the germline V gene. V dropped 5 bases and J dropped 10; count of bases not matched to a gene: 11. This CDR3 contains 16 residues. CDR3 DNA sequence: TGTGCCAGCAGCACCAGATGGACAGGGGGGGGATCACCCCTCCACTTT. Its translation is CASSTRWTGGGSPLHF.

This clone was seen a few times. The CDR3 sequence is CASSYSTELYYEQYF. The CDR3 nucleotides read TGTGCCAGCAGTTACTCGACAGAGCTCTACTACGAGCAGTACTTC. The chain uses TRBV6-5 and TRBJ2-7, with D perhaps matching TRBD1 (5 bases). Germline CDR1 and CDR2: MNHEY and SVGAGI. The CDR3 runs 15 residues. V was shortened by 0 bases and J by 3 bases, with 12 bases between the two germline ends.

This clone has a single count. The CDR3 loop reads CASSYRGGRTEAFF. The CDR3, as DNA: TGTGCCAGCAGTTACCGGGGGGGTAGGACTGAAGCTTTCTTT. The genes are TRBV6-5 and TRBJ1-1; possible D gene TRBD1, 5 bases. The CDR3 has 14 amino acids. Germline CDR1 MNHEY, CDR2 SVGAGI. The V and J ends lost 2 bases and 5 bases respectively, with 12 bases between them.

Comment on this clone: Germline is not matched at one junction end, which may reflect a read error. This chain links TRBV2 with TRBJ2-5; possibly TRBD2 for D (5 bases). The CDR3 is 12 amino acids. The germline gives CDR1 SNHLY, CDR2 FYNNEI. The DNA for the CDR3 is TGTGCCAGCAGTGAAGCTCTCCTAGCCCGGCACTTC. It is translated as CASSEALLARHF.

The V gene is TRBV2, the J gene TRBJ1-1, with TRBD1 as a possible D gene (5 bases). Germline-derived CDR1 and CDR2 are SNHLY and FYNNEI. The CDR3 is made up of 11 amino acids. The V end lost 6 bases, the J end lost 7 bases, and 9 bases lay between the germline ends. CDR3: CASRDTIEAFF. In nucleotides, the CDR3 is TGTGCCAGCAGGGACACTATTGAAGCTTTCTTT.